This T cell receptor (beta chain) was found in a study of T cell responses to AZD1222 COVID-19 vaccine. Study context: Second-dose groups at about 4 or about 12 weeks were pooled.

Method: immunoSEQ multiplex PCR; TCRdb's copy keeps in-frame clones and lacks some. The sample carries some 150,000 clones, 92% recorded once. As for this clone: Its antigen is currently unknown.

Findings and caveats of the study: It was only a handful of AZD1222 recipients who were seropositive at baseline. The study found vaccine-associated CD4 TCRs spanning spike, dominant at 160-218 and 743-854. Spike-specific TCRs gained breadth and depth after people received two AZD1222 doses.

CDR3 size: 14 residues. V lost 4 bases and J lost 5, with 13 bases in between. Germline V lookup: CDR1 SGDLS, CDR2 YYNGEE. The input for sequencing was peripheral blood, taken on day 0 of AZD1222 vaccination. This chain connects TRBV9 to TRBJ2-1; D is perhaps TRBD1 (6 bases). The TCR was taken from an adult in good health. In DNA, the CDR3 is TGTGCCAGCAGCTCAAGGGGGTGGGACAATGAGCAGTTCTTC. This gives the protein CASSSRGWDNEQFF.